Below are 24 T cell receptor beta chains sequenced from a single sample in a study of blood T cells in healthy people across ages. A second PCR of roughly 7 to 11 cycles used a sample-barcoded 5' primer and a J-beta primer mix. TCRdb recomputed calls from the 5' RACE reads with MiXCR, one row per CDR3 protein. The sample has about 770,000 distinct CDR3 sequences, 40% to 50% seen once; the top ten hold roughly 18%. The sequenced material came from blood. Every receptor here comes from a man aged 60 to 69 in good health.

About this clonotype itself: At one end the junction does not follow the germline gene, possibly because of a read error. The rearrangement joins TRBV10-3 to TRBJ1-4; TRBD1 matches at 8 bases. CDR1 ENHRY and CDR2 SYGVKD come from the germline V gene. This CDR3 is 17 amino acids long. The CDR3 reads CAVSERIQGATNEKLFF. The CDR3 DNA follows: TGTGCCGTCAGTGAAAGGATCCAGGGGGCGACTAATGAAAAACTGTTTTTT.

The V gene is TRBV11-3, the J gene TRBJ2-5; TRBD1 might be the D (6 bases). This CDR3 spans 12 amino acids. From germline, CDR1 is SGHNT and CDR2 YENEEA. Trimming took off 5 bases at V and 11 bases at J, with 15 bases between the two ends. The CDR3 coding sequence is TGTGCCAGCAGCCTAACAGGGATCGGGCAGTACTTC. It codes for CASSLTGIGQYF.

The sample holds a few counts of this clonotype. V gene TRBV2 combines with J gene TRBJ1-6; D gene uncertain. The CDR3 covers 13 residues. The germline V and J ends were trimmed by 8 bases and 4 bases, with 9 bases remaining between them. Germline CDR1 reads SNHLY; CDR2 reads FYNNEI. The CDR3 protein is CASGLRYNSPLHF. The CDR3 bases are TGTGCCAGCGGACTCAGATATAATTCACCCCTCCACTTT.

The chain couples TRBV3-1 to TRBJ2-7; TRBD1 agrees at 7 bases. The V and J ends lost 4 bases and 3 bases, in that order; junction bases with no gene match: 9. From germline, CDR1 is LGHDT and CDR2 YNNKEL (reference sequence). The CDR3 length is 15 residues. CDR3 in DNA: TGTGCCAGCAGCCTTAAGACAGGGCTAAGCTACGAGCAGTACTTC. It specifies CASSLKTGLSYEQYF.

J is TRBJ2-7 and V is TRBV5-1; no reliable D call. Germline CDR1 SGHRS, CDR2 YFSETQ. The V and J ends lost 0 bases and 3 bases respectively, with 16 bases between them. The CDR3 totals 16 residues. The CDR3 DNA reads TGCGCCAGCAGCTTGGAAATAGGTCCAACCGTCTACGAGCAGTACTTC. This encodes CASSLEIGPTVYEQYF.

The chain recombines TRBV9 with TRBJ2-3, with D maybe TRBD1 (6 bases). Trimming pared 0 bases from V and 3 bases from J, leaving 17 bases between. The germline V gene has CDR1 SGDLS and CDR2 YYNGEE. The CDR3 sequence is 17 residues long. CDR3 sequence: CASSVATLGAGTDTQYF. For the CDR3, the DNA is TGTGCCAGCAGCGTAGCTACCTTGGGGGCAGGTACAGATACGCAGTATTTT.

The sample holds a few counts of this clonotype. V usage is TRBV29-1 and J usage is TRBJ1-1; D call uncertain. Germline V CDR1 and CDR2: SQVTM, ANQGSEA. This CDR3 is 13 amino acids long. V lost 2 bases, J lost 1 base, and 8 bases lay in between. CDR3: CSVEITANTEAFF. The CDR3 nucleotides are TGCAGCGTTGAAATCACAGCGAACACTGAAGCTTTCTTT.

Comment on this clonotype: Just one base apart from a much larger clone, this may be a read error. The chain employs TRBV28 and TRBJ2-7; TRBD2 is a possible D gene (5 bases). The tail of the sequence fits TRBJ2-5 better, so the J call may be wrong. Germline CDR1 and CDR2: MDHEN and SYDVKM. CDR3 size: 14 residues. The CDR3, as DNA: TGTGCCAGCAGTTTATCTTGGAGGCAAGAGACCCAGTACTTC. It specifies CASSLSWRQETQYF.

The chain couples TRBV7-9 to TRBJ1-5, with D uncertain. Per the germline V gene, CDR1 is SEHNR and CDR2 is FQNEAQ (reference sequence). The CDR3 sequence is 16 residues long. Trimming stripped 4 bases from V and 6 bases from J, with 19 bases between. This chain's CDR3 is CASSSQSATGSQPQHF. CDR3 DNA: TGTGCCAGCAGCTCTCAAAGCGCTACCGGTAGTCAGCCCCAGCATTTT. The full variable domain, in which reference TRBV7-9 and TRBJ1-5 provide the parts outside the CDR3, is DTGVSQNPRHKITKRGQNVTFRCDPISEHNRLYWYRQTLGQGPEFLTYFQNEAQLEKSRLLSDRFSAERPKGSFSTLEIQRTEQGDSAMYLCASSSQSATGSQPQHFGDGTRLSIL.

The CDR3 region has the DNA TGTGCCACCAGCAGAGGCCCTCTGGGTGGAGGGACGGTAGATACGCAGTATTTT. Its translation: CATSRGPLGGGTVDTQYF. The chain couples TRBV15 to TRBJ2-3; TRBD2 might be the D (6 bases). V was trimmed by 1 base and J by 5 bases, leaving 22 bases between them. This CDR3 is 18 amino acids long. Germline V gene lookup returns CDR1 LNHNV and CDR2 YYDKDF (reference sequence).

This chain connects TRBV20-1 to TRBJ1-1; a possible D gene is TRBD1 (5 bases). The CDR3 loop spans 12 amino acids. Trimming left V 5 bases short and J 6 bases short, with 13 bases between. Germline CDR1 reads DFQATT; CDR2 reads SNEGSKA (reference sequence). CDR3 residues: CSAPFRGAEAFF. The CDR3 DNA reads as TGCAGTGCTCCGTTTAGAGGGGCTGAAGCTTTCTTT.

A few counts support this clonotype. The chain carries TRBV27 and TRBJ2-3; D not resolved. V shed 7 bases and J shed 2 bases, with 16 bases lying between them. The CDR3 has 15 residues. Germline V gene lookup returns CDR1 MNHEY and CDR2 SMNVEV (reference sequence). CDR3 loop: CASTFSPALTDTQYF. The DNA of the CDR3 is TGTGCCAGCACCTTTTCTCCTGCCCTCACAGATACGCAGTATTTT.

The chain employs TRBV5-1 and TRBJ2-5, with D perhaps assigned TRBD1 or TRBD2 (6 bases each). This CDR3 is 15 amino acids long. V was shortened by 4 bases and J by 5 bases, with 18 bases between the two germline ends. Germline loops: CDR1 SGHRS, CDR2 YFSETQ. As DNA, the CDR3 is TGCGCCAGCAGCCCTAACGGGGGCAACTGGGAGACCCAGTACTTC. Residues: CASSPNGGNWETQYF. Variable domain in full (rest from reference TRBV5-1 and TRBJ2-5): KAGVTQTPRYLIKTRGQQVTLSCSPISGHRSVSWYQQTPGQGLQFLFEYFSETQRNKGNFPGRFSGRQFSNSRSEMNVSTLELGDSALYLCASSPNGGNWETQYFGPGTRLLVL.

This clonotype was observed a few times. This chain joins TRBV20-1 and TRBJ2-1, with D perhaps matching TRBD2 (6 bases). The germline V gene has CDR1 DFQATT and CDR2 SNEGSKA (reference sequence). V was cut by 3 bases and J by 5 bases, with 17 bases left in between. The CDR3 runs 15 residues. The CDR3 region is CSASPDWAGNNEQFF. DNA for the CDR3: TGCAGTGCTAGCCCGGACTGGGCGGGAAACAATGAGCAGTTCTTC.

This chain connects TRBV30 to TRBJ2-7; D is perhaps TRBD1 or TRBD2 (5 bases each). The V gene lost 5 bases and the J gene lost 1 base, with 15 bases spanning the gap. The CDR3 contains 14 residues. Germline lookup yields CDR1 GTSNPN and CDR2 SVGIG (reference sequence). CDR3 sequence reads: CAWGLPGRSYEQYF. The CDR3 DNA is TGTGCCTGGGGCCTACCGGGACGGTCCTACGAGCAGTACTTC.

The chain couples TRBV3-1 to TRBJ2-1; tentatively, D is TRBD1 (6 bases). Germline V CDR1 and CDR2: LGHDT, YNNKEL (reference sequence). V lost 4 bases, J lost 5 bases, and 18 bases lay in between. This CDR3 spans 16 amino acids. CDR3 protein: CASSPLRGFWDNEQFF. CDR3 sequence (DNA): TGTGCCAGCAGCCCTTTAAGGGGGTTTTGGGACAATGAGCAGTTCTTC.

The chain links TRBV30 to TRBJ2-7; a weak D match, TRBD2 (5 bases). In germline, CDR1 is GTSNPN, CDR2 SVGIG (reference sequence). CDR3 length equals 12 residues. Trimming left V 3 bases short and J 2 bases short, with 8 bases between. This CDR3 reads CAWRGDTYEQYF. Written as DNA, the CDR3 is TGTGCCTGGAGGGGAGATACCTACGAGCAGTACTTC. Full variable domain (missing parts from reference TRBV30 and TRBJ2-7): SQTIHQWPATLVQPVGSPLSLECTVEGTSNPNLYWYRQAAGRGLQLLFYSVGIGQISSEVPQNLSASRPQDRQFILSSKKLLLSDSGFYLCAWRGDTYEQYFGPGTRLTVT.

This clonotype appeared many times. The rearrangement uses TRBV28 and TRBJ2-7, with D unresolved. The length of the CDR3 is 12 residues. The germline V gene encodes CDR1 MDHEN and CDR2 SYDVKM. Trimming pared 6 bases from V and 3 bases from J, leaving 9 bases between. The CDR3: CASSSPHYEQYF. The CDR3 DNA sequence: TGTGCCAGCAGCTCTCCTCACTACGAGCAGTACTTC.

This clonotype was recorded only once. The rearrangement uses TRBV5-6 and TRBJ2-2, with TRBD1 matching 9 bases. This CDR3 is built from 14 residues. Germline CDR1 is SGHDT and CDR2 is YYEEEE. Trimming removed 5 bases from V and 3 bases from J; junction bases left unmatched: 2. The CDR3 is CASRGDRDTGELFF. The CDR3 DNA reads TGTGCCAGCAGAGGGGACAGGGACACCGGGGAGCTGTTTTTT.

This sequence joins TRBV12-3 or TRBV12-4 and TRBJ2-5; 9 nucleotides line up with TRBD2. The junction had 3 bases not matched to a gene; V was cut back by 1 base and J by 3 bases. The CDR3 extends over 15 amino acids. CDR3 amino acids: CASSLVVAGEETQYF. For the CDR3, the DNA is TGTGCCAGCAGTTTAGTGGTAGCGGGGGAAGAGACCCAGTACTTC.

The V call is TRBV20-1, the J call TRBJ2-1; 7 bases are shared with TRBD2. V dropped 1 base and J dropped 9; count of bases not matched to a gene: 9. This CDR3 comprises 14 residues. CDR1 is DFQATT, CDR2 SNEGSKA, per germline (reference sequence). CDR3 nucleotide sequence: TGCAGTGCTAGAGGTAGTTCGGCGGGAGCTGAGCAGTTCTTC. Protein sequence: CSARGSSAGAEQFF.

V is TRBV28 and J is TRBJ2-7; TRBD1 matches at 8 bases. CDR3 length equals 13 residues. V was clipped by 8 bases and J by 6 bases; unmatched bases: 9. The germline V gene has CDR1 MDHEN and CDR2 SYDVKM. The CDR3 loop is CASRRGPTSEQYF. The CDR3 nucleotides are TGTGCCAGCCGCAGGGGGCCTACCTCCGAGCAGTACTTC.

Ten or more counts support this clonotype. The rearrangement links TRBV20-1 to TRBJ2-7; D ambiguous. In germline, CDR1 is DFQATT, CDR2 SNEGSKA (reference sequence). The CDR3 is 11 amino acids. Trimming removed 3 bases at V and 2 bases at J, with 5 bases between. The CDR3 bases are TGCAGTGCTAGTCGAGCCTACGAGCAGTACTTC. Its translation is CSASRAYEQYF.

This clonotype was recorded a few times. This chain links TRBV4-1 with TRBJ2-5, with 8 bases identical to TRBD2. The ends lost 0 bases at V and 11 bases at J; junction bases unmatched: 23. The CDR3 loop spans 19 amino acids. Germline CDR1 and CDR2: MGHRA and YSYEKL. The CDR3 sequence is CASSQEGTRVAGGYNEQYF. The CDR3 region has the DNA TGCGCCAGCAGCCAAGAGGGGACCAGGGTCGCGGGGGGCTACAATGAGCAGTACTTC.